The 30 T cell receptor beta chains below come from one sample, sequenced in a study of shared clonotypes between healthy human individuals. Produced via immunoSEQ multiplex PCR; TCRdb's table is partial and in-frame only. The sample carries about 110,000 clones, 67% recorded once. Material for sequencing was memory CD8+ T cells sorted from blood. Subset in this sample: CD45RO+ cells pooled with CCR7-negative TemRA cells. These receptors came from a woman aged 25 to 39 in good health.

This clone was seen only a few times. The chain employs TRBV9 and TRBJ2-3; TRBD1 aligns across 10 bases. V trimming: 4 bases; J trimming: 7 bases; junction bases outside the gene matches: 12. The CDR3 loop spans 16 amino acids. CDR1 and CDR2 (germline): SGDLS, YYNGEE. CDR3 sequence reads: CASSSEPGQGSHTQYF. As DNA, the CDR3 is TGTGCCAGCAGCTCCGAACCGGGACAGGGGTCTCATACGCAGTATTTT.

The chain uses TRBV4-1 and TRBJ2-1, with a weak D call TRBD1 (6 bases). From germline, CDR1 is MGHRA and CDR2 YSYEKL. Trimming removed 6 bases at V and 6 bases at J, with 27 bases between. The CDR3 totals 18 residues. The CDR3 loop reads CASRKHTLPNRVSNEQFF. CDR3 coding DNA: TGCGCCAGCAGGAAACATACTCTGCCGAACAGGGTCAGCAATGAGCAGTTCTTC.

This clone was seen a handful of times. This rearrangement joins TRBV5-4 to TRBJ1-2; a weak D match, TRBD1 (5 bases). The V end lost 4 bases, the J end lost 8 bases, and 18 bases lay between the germline ends. CDR1 is SGHNT and CDR2 is YYREEE in the germline V gene (reference sequence). This CDR3 region has 14 residues. CDR3 region: CASSPGGQRRGYTF. The CDR3 DNA sequence: TGTGCCAGCAGCCCTGGGGGTCAGCGGAGGGGCTACACCTTC.

V gene TRBV5-1 combines with J gene TRBJ1-1; TRBD1 aligns across 9 bases. The germline V gene encodes CDR1 SGHRS and CDR2 YFSETQ. This CDR3 region has 16 residues. The ends lost 2 bases at V and 5 bases at J; junction bases unmatched: 10. CDR3 sequence: CASSFSLQGAMTEAFF. CDR3 DNA sequence: TGCGCCAGCAGCTTTTCCTTACAGGGGGCGATGACTGAAGCTTTCTTT.

The sample holds many counts of this clone. The chain uses TRBV4-1 and TRBJ1-2; TRBD1 matches 8 bases. Per the germline V gene, CDR1 is MGHRA and CDR2 is YSYEKL. The CDR3 is 16 amino acids. The V gene end was trimmed by 5 bases and the J gene end by 5 bases; junction bases not matched to a gene: 13. This chain's CDR3 is CASSESPGTGGYGYTF. The DNA of the CDR3 is TGCGCCAGCAGCGAAAGCCCCGGGACAGGCGGGTATGGCTACACCTTC.

This clone showed up many times. The chain employs TRBV6-1 and TRBJ1-4, with D possibly being TRBD1 (5 bases). Trimming removed 1 base at V and 7 bases at J, with 7 bases between. This CDR3 spans 13 amino acids. The V gene's germline CDR1 is MNHNS and CDR2 SASEGT. The CDR3 loop is CASSEGDVEKLFF. In nucleotides, the CDR3 is TGTGCCAGCAGTGAAGGGGACGTTGAAAAACTGTTTTTT.

In nucleotides, the CDR3 is TGTGCCGGGCAAACAGGGGATAGCAATCAGCCCCAGCATTTT. Translating it yields CAGQTGDSNQPQHF. The genes are TRBV6-1 and TRBJ1-5; 7 positions agree with TRBD1. The CDR3 has 14 residues. Unmatched junction bases numbered 7, after V lost 11 bases and J lost 0 bases. CDR1 is MNHNS, CDR2 SASEGT, per germline.

The chain carries TRBV21-1 and TRBJ2-1; no DNA check was done on the table's D call, TRBD2. TRBV21-1 is a pseudogene locus. The CDR3 is made up of 16 amino acids. The CDR3 coding sequence is TGTGCCAGCAGCAAAAAAATTGTGACTAGCGGGAATGAGCAGTTCTTC. Encoded protein: CASSKKIVTSGNEQFF.

This clone was observed at least ten times. The chain joins TRBV6-4 to TRBJ2-1, with D tentatively TRBD2 (6 bases). Germline lookup yields CDR1 MRHNA and CDR2 SNTAGT. The germline V and J ends were trimmed by 2 bases and 5 bases, with 10 bases remaining between them. This CDR3 has 14 residues. CDR3 bases: TGTGCCAGCAGTGACCTGGGGGGAGACAATGAGCAGTTCTTC. Protein product: CASSDLGGDNEQFF.

This chain connects TRBV28 to TRBJ1-1; TRBD1 might be the D (5 bases). Trimming removed 3 bases from V and 4 bases from J, with 9 bases in between. Germline CDR1 MDHEN, CDR2 SYDVKM. This CDR3 is 13 amino acids long. CDR3 DNA sequence: TGTGCCAGCAGTTTTCTAAGGGGCACTGAAGCTTTCTTT. It specifies CASSFLRGTEAFF.

The chain carries TRBV27 and TRBJ2-1; D not certain. The germline V gene has CDR1 MNHEY and CDR2 SMNVEV (reference sequence). The germline V and J ends were trimmed by 7 bases and 4 bases, with 17 bases remaining between them. The CDR3 totals 15 residues. CDR3 sequence reads: CASTERGPFYNEQFF. CDR3 in DNA: TGTGCCAGCACCGAACGCGGCCCTTTTTACAATGAGCAGTTCTTC.

This clone was recorded a few times. The genes are TRBV15 and TRBJ2-7; a weak D match, TRBD2 (5 bases). CDR1 is LNHNV, CDR2 YYDKDF, per germline (reference sequence). The CDR3 extends over 14 amino acids. Trimming took 0 bases from V and 1 from J, leaving 7 bases between them. The CDR3 spells CATSREGVSYEQYF. Written as DNA, the CDR3 is TGTGCCACCAGCAGAGAGGGAGTATCCTACGAGCAGTACTTC.

This clone was observed a single time. The chain employs TRBV5-1 and TRBJ2-1, with 11 bases that match TRBD2. The V gene end was trimmed by 4 bases and the J gene end by 2 bases; junction bases not matched to a gene: 14. Germline CDR1 reads SGHRS; CDR2 reads YFSETQ. This CDR3 is built from 19 residues. CDR3 residues: CASSAVAGGPSLPYNEQFF. The CDR3 nucleotides read TGCGCCAGCAGCGCTGTAGCGGGAGGGCCGAGTCTCCCCTACAATGAGCAGTTCTTC. The full variable domain, completed using reference TRBV5-1 and TRBJ2-1, is KAGVTQTPRYLIKTRGQQVTLSCSPISGHRSVSWYQQTPGQGLQFLFEYFSETQRNKGNFPGRFSGRQFSNSRSEMNVSTLELGDSALYLCASSAVAGGPSLPYNEQFFGPGTRLTVL.

The chain couples TRBV15 to TRBJ2-7, with D perhaps matching TRBD2 (6 bases). This CDR3 is built from 16 residues. CDR1 LNHNV and CDR2 YYDKDF come from the germline V gene (reference sequence). Trimming took 0 bases from V and 4 from J, leaving 16 bases between them. The CDR3: CATSRDRSSGTYEQYF. Here the CDR3 DNA reads TGTGCCACCAGCAGAGATCGGAGTAGCGGAACTTACGAGCAGTACTTC.

The chain couples TRBV5-6 to TRBJ2-1; possible D gene TRBD1, 5 bases. Germline-derived CDR1 and CDR2 are SGHDT and YYEEEE. The CDR3 consists of 17 residues. Trimming removed 1 base at V and 1 base at J, with 15 bases between. CDR3 sequence reads: CASSLFQGQLSYNEQFF. The CDR3 bases are TGTGCCAGCAGCTTGTTCCAGGGCCAATTGTCCTACAATGAGCAGTTCTTC.

Remarks on this clone: The sample contains more than one DNA sequence encoding this CDR3. The gene calls are TRBV4-2 and TRBJ2-7; 14 bases align to TRBD2. Germline V CDR1 and CDR2: LGHNA, YNFKEQ. CDR3 length: 16 amino acids. V was pared by 0 bases and J by 3 bases, with 1 base of the junction left unmatched. CDR3 loop: CASSQDGTSGSYEQYF. The CDR3 region has the DNA TGTGCCAGCAGCCAAGACGGGACTAGCGGGAGCTACGAGCAGTACTTC.

V gene TRBV27 combines with J gene TRBJ2-3; possibly TRBD1 for D (5 bases). V was shortened by 5 bases and J by 0 bases, with 24 bases between the two germline ends. CDR1 is MNHEY, CDR2 SMNVEV, per germline (reference sequence). There are 19 residues in the CDR3. The chain's CDR3 is CASSPSTWGLYRSTDTQYF. In DNA form, the CDR3 reads TGTGCCAGCAGTCCCTCAACCTGGGGCTTATATCGAAGCACAGATACGCAGTATTTT.

V and J are TRBV15 and TRBJ2-7; a possible D gene is TRBD2 (7 bases). Trimming removed 5 bases at V and 6 bases at J, with 14 bases between. Germline-derived CDR1 and CDR2 are LNHNV and YYDKDF (reference sequence). This CDR3 region has 13 residues. The CDR3 bases are TGTGCCACCAGCGCCGGGGGGCGGCTCGAGCAGTACTTC. Protein product: CATSAGGRLEQYF.

The chain employs TRBV28 and TRBJ1-4; perhaps TRBD1 as D (5 bases). Trimming pared 6 bases from V and 5 bases from J, leaving 7 bases between. Germline CDR1 reads MDHEN; CDR2 reads SYDVKM. The CDR3 covers 12 residues. CDR3 sequence (DNA): TGTGCCAGCAGGGGGGACAATGAAAAACTGTTTTTT. Encoded protein: CASRGDNEKLFF.

The V and J genes are TRBV6-1 and TRBJ2-7; no clear D. Trimming shortened V by 1 base and J by 5 bases, and 15 bases separated the two germline ends. Germline V CDR1 and CDR2: MNHNS, SASEGT. The CDR3 is 15 residues long. CDR3 nucleotide sequence: TGTGCCAGCAGTGAAGGTTCACAAGGGTTCGACGAGCAGTACTTC. It specifies CASSEGSQGFDEQYF.

The rearrangement joins TRBV9 to TRBJ2-7, with 11 bases fitting TRBD2. Germline V gene data show CDR1 as SGDLS and CDR2 as YYNGEE. This CDR3 region has 15 residues. After removal of 4 bases from V and 2 bases from J, the junction contained 5 bases not matched to a gene. The CDR3 nucleotides read TGTGCCAGCAGCCCCGGACTAGCGGGCACCTACGAGCAGTACTTC. Amino acids: CASSPGLAGTYEQYF.

The V call is TRBV5-8, the J call TRBJ2-1; D is ambiguous. Germline V gene lookup returns CDR1 SGHTS and CDR2 YDEGEE. V lost 0 bases and J lost 9, with 4 bases in between. The CDR3 runs to 11 residues. The CDR3 here is CASSLVREQFF. The CDR3 DNA follows: TGTGCCAGCAGCTTGGTCCGTGAGCAGTTCTTC.

V and J are TRBV6-5 and TRBJ1-5; D unclear. The CDR3 extends over 13 amino acids. Deletions cut 5 bases from V and 4 bases from J, with 9 bases between. Germline CDR1 reads MNHEY; CDR2 reads SVGAGI. CDR3 sequence: CASSAQVNQPQHF. The CDR3 DNA reads TGTGCCAGCAGTGCCCAGGTAAATCAGCCCCAGCATTTT.

This chain links TRBV4-1 with TRBJ2-2; no definite D call. This CDR3 has 16 residues. The V gene's germline CDR1 is MGHRA and CDR2 YSYEKL. V dropped 5 bases and J dropped 6 bases, with 19 bases sitting between them. The CDR3 DNA sequence: TGCGCCAGCAGCTTCCTAAACTCTCCGGACCCCGGGGAGCTGTTTTTT. The encoded protein is CASSFLNSPDPGELFF.

The J gene is TRBJ2-2, the V gene TRBV4-1; 8 bases line up with TRBD2. V shed 0 bases, J shed 2 bases, and the junction held 14 bases outside the gene matches. The CDR3 is 20 amino acids. Germline V gives CDR1 MGHRA, CDR2 YSYEKL. The CDR3 here is CASSQETGGAGASNTGELFF. As DNA, the CDR3 is TGCGCCAGCAGCCAAGAAACGGGAGGAGCGGGAGCATCAAACACCGGGGAGCTGTTTTTT.

The chain has TRBV9 and TRBJ2-7; the D call may be TRBD1 or TRBD2 (5 bases each). V lost 4 bases, J lost 4 bases, and 12 bases lay in between. The germline gives CDR1 SGDLS, CDR2 YYNGEE. The CDR3 totals 13 residues. The CDR3 region has the DNA TGTGCCAGCAGCCGAGGGGTGGGATACGAGCAGTACTTC. Its protein is CASSRGVGYEQYF.

The rearrangement joins TRBV19 to TRBJ2-7, with D possibly being TRBD1 (6 bases). The V end was cut by 7 bases, the J end by 0 bases, with 13 bases between. There are 14 residues in the CDR3. CDR1 and CDR2 from the germline V gene are LNHDA and SQIVND (reference sequence). The CDR3 sequence is CASKNRAFSYEQYF. CDR3 in DNA: TGTGCCAGTAAGAACAGGGCCTTCTCCTACGAGCAGTACTTC.

This clone was seen once. CDR3 nucleotide sequence: TGCGCCAGCAGCTTCAGGGTTCACACTGAAGCTTTCTTT. Protein product: CASSFRVHTEAFF. The V and J genes are TRBV5-1 and TRBJ1-1; TRBD1 is a possible D gene (5 bases). V was trimmed by 2 bases and J by 3 bases, leaving 8 bases between them. Germline lookup yields CDR1 SGHRS and CDR2 YFSETQ. This CDR3 comprises 13 residues.

This chain uses TRBV28 with TRBJ1-1; D may be TRBD1 (5 bases). V gave up 2 bases and J gave up 0 bases, with 16 bases separating them. This CDR3 contains 17 residues. The germline V gene encodes CDR1 MDHEN and CDR2 SYDVKM. Written as DNA, the CDR3 is TGTGCCAGCAGTTTAATTATTCAGGGTTATATGAACACTGAAGCTTTCTTT. It specifies CASSLIIQGYMNTEAFF.

The chain couples TRBV7-9 to TRBJ2-2; D not resolved. From germline, CDR1 is SEHNR and CDR2 FQNEAQ (reference sequence). Trimming removed 5 bases from V and 6 bases from J, with 16 bases in between. The CDR3 spans 15 residues. The CDR3 coding sequence is TGTGCCAGCAGCCCTAATCTATGGTTGGCCGGGGAGCTGTTTTTT. Its translation: CASSPNLWLAGELFF.